This TCR beta chain originates from a study of T cells of healthy individuals. TCRdb independently ran MiXCR on the 5' RACE reads; one entry per CDR3 protein. Of around 83,000 distinct CDR3 sequences listed, roughly 5.1% are singletons. The table lists this clonotype with many counts. There are 12 residues in the CDR3. CDR1 and CDR2 (germline): LGHDT, YNNKEL (reference sequence). Trimming took 1 base from V and 1 from J, leaving 1 base between them. The rearrangement links TRBV3-1 to TRBJ2-5; the D is unclear. The receptor was isolated from a female donor in good health. CDR3: CASSQVQETQYF. The DNA for the CDR3 is TGTGCCAGCAGCCAAGTCCAAGAGACCCAGTACTTC.